Listed below are T cell receptor beta chains from one sample, sequenced in a study of OX40 agonist ivuxolimab in advanced cancers. Method: immunoSEQ multiplex PCR; TCRdb's copy keeps in-frame clones and lacks some. This sample has tens of thousands of clones, with approximately 81% found just once. Sequencing used CD4+ or CD8+ T cells sorted from blood, obtained in a trial of the OX40 agonist ivuxolimab. The receptors originated from an adult with an advanced solid tumor such as melanoma, head and neck, liver or kidney cancer. CDR3s include the opening cysteine and the closing phenylalanine or tryptophan. Each record gives: D gene, V gene, J gene, CDR3 length, CDR3 protein. A D gene is named only where the DNA matches it firmly.

TRBD1,TRBV7-2,TRBJ2-5,14,CASSLDRGRETQYF
NA,TRBV5-1,TRBJ1-2,15,CASSPGGGKNYGYTF
TRBD1,TRBV10-3,TRBJ1-2,14,CAITWDRQGDGYTF
TRBD1,TRBV7-2,TRBJ1-2,12,CASSFAGGGYTF
TRBD1,TRBV6-5,TRBJ2-5,14,CATSLTGDQETQYF
NA,TRBV13,TRBJ1-2,13,CASSFGAMHGYTF
NA,TRBV14,TRBJ2-7,16,CASSQGWAVRRYEQYF
NA,TRBV9,TRBJ1-3,14,CASSFRGGGNTIYF
NA,TRBV11-2,TRBJ2-7,13,CASSFSTSYEQYF
NA,TRBV6-5,TRBJ1-5,11,CASSYTQPQHF
TRBD1,TRBV9,TRBJ2-5,14,CASSVTGTGETQYF
TRBD1,TRBV7-9,TRBJ1-1,13,CASSKDRDTEAFF
NA,TRBV10-3,TRBJ1-1,15,CAISELPGVDTKAFF
NA,TRBV5-1,TRBJ1-3,15,CASSLELSSGNTIYF
NA,TRBV7-6,TRBJ2-7,12,CASSSKGYEQYF
NA,TRBV6-4,TRBJ1-1,14,CASSDYSLNTEAFF
NA,TRBV6-1,TRBJ1-1,11,CAGQDRSEAFF
TRBD1,TRBV7-8,TRBJ1-1,16,CASSLEQGWEETEAFF
NA,TRBV4-1,TRBJ1-3,18,CASSQEGNRQLSGNTIYF
NA,TRBV5-4,TRBJ2-1,11,CASSLDRDQFF
TRBD1,TRBV6-6,TRBJ1-2,11,CASSSGGGYTF
NA,TRBV9,TRBJ2-1,15,CASSVAGITYNEQFF
NA,TRBV19,TRBJ2-6,13,CAGRELGANVLTF
NA,TRBV9,TRBJ1-6,14,CASTETSNNSPLHF
TRBD1,TRBV2,TRBJ1-5,13,CASVQGANQPQHF
NA,TRBV6-6,TRBJ2-5,16,CASRAPGMGGQETQYF
NA,TRBV6-5,TRBJ1-1,13,CASSPTGNTEAFF
NA,TRBV7-9,TRBJ1-1,12,CASSLARDEAFF
NA,TRBV30,TRBJ1-1,10,CAWSVGEAFF
TRBD1,TRBV9,TRBJ1-2,12,CASSGDRDGYTF
TRBD1,TRBV19,TRBJ1-1,15,CASIPGGTKNTEAFF
TRBD1,TRBV6-5,TRBJ1-2,16,CASSLWTGGPAYGYTF
TRBD1,TRBV11-2,TRBJ2-2,17,CASSLVGTGIEAGELFF
TRBD2,TRBV2,TRBJ2-1,15,CASTIAGAGHNEQFF
NA,TRBV2,TRBJ2-7,15,CASSEWVGQLSEQYF
NA,TRBV2,NA,14,CASSVSIPSYEQYF
NA,TRBV11-1,TRBJ1-1,15,CASTPMVAGSTEAFF
NA,TRBV10-1,TRBJ1-5,17,CARGGTGERYSNQPQHF
TRBD1,TRBV28,TRBJ1-2,13,CASVPPTGGGYTF
TRBD1,TRBV11-2,TRBJ1-2,15,CASSPRTGVNYGYTF
NA,TRBV16,TRBJ1-6,16,CASSQRLPANNSPLHF
NA,TRBV19,TRBJ1-1,17,CASLKVGTGIGNTEAFF
NA,TRBV4-1,TRBJ2-5,13,CASSLVVRETQYF
NA,TRBV5-1,TRBJ2-1,15,CASSVGGTFYNEQFF
NA,TRBV7-7,TRBJ2-1,14,CASSLSGTYNEQFF
NA,TRBV18,TRBJ2-3,14,CASSPPDLTDTQYF
NA,TRBV7-9,TRBJ1-4,16,CASSLEGVGGREKLFF
NA,TRBV2,TRBJ2-2,13,CASRAGWTGELFF
NA,TRBV7-2,TRBJ2-1,16,CASSPRKQSSYNEQFF
TRBD1,TRBV7-2,TRBJ1-5,17,CASSLRQGGGGNQPQHF